This T cell receptor beta chain appears in the sequencing data of a study of blood T cell repertoires in COVID-19 (dated by TCRdb to about 2020). For the study in its entirety: Samples from collaborators originated in the United States, Italy and Spain and spanned both the acute and convalescent phases of COVID-19. The material from the prospective study consisted of cDNA or gDNA derived from T cells, B-cell-depleted T cells, or PBMCs. The repertoires were made available in a free public database intended to serve as a resource for research on the immune response to SARS-CoV-2. Deeply sampled blood TCRbeta repertoires from subjects exposed to, actively infected with, or recovered from COVID-19 were included in the dataset. Where HLA class I and class II types were available, the types were taken from metadata supplied by the sample provider, not from assay-based typing. Sample metadata almost always included a de-identified subject ID, COVID-19 status, age in years and sex. Samples were obtained from the ongoing ImmuneRACE study (first 160 participants) and from over a thousand subjects provided by 6 global collaborators.

One collaborating source in Seattle enrolled patients while the patients were actively infected and followed the patients over time throughout the course of disease. Whole blood was collected in K2EDTA tubes by collaborating institutions according to the institutions' own protocols. Collaborator samples were shipped for TCRbeta analysis as frozen whole blood, isolated PBMCs, or DNA extracted from either sample type. CDR1 and CDR2 (LGHDT, YNNKEL) derive from the germline V gene (reference sequence). V trim: 0 bases; J trim: 4 bases; unmatched bases: 10. Taken from cysteine to phenylalanine, the CDR3 has 17 residues. CDR3 DNA only is kept here, 51 bases in frame from base 1. The paper's findings and limits, for the study overall: How much clinical and demographic metadata was included differed by source and by participant, and the metadata was provided uncurated.

A remark on this clone: The antigen it binds to is not known. No base quality information exists; no much larger clone differs at one position.

The immunoSEQ Assay, a bias-controlled multiplex PCR, was used to amplify TCRbeta CDR3 regions from genomic DNA. Per the source publication's procedure: The number of nucleated cells in each sample was estimated by amplification of reference gene primers within the assay. To quantify the absolute abundance of each unique TCRbeta CDR3 rearrangement, sequence reads were collapsed and filtered. For each sample, productive Simpson clonality was calculated as the square root of Simpson's diversity index over productive rearrangements. TCRdb holds this immuneACCESS table with in-frame rearrangements only. Some clones are missing; in checked studies, unresolved V genes explain under half, and the rest has no known cause. V and J calls and clone size are as listed in that table; D and trimming were resolved from the DNA. Here the sample has about 360,000 clones; approximately 86% occur a single time. In total, the top ten clones hold roughly 7.2% of the sample.

Recombination joined TRBV3-1 (or the pseudogene TRBV3-2) with TRBJ1-2; 8 central bases correspond to TRBD1. The source of this sequence is a woman aged 60-70 years with COVID-19, enrolled during active disease. Sequenced: peripheral blood. CDR3 loop: CASSQDLSAGGLYGYTF. The bases are TGTGCCAGCAGCCAAGATCTTTCGGCAGGGGGCCTCTATGGCTACACCTTC.